This T cell receptor beta chain was recovered during a study of blood T cell repertoires in COVID-19. Study details: Some COVID-19 samples were acute and others convalescent; all came from the United States, Italy and Spain. Sources were T cells, B-cell-depleted T cells, or PBMCs; the material itself was cDNA or gDNA.

As processed by the authors: Reference gene primers were amplified, and this amplification served to estimate nucleated cell counts. Profiled with immunoSEQ multiplex PCR; TCRdb holds only in-frame clones, not every one. D and trimming come from the DNA, and the V and J calls and clone size come from that table. The sample lists 120,000 to 150,000 clones; approximately 80% were seen once. This TCR was recovered from a human donor with acute or convalescent COVID-19. The donor label of this sample is uncertain. Sequencing was carried out using peripheral blood.

CDR3 protein: CASSISGTGDEKLFF. The CDR3, as DNA: TGTGCCAGCAGCATTTCCGGGACAGGGGATGAAAAACTGTTTTTT. The chain has TRBV5-4 and TRBJ1-4; 10 positions match TRBD1. V lost 4 bases, J lost 6 bases, and 6 bases stayed unmatched. Germline-derived CDR1 and CDR2 are SGHNT and YYREEE (reference sequence). The CDR3 contains 15 residues.